The 8 T cell receptor beta chains below come from one sample, sequenced in a study of cytomegalovirus exposure and HLA in healthy donors. 13 Jbeta primers and 60 Vbeta primers were used for the PCR. Some clones are missing from TCRdb's copy, which holds only in-frame ones; the method was immunoSEQ multiplex PCR. The sample yields approximately 130,000 clones, around 10% seen once. The sequenced sample consisted of PBMCs. These receptors originate from a woman between 40 and 55 years old in good health and CMV-seropositive.

This clone showed up just a few times. The rearrangement uses TRBV5-1 and TRBJ2-2, with D possibly being TRBD1 (6 bases). In germline, CDR1 is SGHRS, CDR2 YFSETQ. The CDR3 length is 16 residues. With 2 bases removed from V and 2 bases from J, the gap between germline ends came to 13 bases. CDR3 loop: CASSFTGLYNTGELFF. The DNA for the CDR3 is TGCGCCAGCAGCTTTACAGGGTTATACAACACCGGGGAGCTGTTTTTT.

In its sample, this clone was seen a few times. The V call is TRBV7-8, the J call TRBJ2-1, with a possible D match to TRBD1 (5 bases). The germline V and J ends were trimmed by 3 bases and 9 bases, with 6 bases remaining between them. Germline CDR1 SGHVS, CDR2 FQNEAQ. The CDR3 has 11 residues. The CDR3 DNA is TGTGCCAGCAGCTTTGACAGTGAGCAGTTCTTC. Protein: CASSFDSEQFF.

This clone was seen a handful of times. The chain employs TRBV28 and TRBJ2-1; possible D gene TRBD1, 6 bases. Germline V lookup: CDR1 MDHEN, CDR2 SYDVKM. V lost 6 bases and J 9 bases, leaving 18 bases between the germline ends. The CDR3 totals 14 residues. CDR3 DNA: TGTGCCAGCAGCCGTGCCGGGACATTGGGTGAGCAGTTCTTC. Encoded protein: CASSRAGTLGEQFF.

This chain links TRBV27 with TRBJ2-3; no clear D. The CDR3 covers 14 residues. Trimming took 7 bases from V and 1 from J, leaving 12 bases between them. Germline CDR1 MNHEY, CDR2 SMNVEV (reference sequence). CDR3 region: CASTWSVGTDTQYF. CDR3 DNA: TGTGCCAGCACCTGGAGCGTGGGCACAGATACGCAGTATTTT.

The chain couples TRBV30 to TRBJ2-3; 11 bases fit TRBD2. V lost 2 bases and J lost 5; bases outside the gene matches: 9. This CDR3 is built from 16 residues. Germline V CDR1 and CDR2: GTSNPN, SVGIG (reference sequence). The CDR3 region has the DNA TGTGCCTGGAGTAAAGGGTTAGCGGGGGGGGAAGATACGCAGTATTTT. It codes for CAWSKGLAGGEDTQYF.

CDR3 nucleotide sequence: TGTGCCTCTGGAGCCGGGGTCTCCTACAATGAGCAGTTCTTC. This encodes CASGAGVSYNEQFF. This rearrangement joins TRBV10-3 to TRBJ2-1; tentatively, D is TRBD2 (5 bases). The CDR3 is made up of 14 amino acids. CDR1 is ENHRY and CDR2 is SYGVKD in the germline V gene. Trimming removed 11 bases from V and 0 bases from J, with 14 bases in between.

Concerning this clone itself: Other DNA sequences of this sample code for an identical CDR3. The rearrangement joins TRBV7-2 to TRBJ1-1; tentative D call: TRBD1 (5 bases). V lost 0 bases and J 1 base, leaving 6 bases between the germline ends. This CDR3 comprises 14 residues. The germline V gene encodes CDR1 SGHTA and CDR2 FQGNSA. CDR3 nucleotide sequence: TGTGCCAGCAGCTTAGCAGGGGCGAACACTGAAGCTTTCTTT. It translates to CASSLAGANTEAFF.

This clone was observed a handful of times. The gene calls are TRBV10-2 and TRBJ1-1; 10 bases agree with TRBD1. The CDR3 runs to 14 residues. V was clipped by 5 bases and J by 5 bases; unmatched bases: 5. Per germline, CDR1 WSHSY and CDR2 SAAADI. CDR3 residues: CASSRQGAGTEAFF. The CDR3 coding sequence is TGCGCCAGCAGTAGACAGGGGGCTGGTACTGAAGCTTTCTTT.